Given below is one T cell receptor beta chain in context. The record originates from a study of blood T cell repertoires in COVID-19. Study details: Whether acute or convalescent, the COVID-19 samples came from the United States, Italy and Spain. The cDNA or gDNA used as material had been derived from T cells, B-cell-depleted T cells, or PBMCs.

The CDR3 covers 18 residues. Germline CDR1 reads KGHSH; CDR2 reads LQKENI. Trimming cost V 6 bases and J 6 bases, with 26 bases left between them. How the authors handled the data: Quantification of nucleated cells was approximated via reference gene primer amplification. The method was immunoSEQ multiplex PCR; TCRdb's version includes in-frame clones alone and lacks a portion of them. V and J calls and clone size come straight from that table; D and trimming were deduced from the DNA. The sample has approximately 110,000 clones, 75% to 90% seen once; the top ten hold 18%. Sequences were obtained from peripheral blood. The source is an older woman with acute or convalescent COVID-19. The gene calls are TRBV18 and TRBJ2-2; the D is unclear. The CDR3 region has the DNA TGTGCCAGCTCGTCCTACAACAGCAATTCCAAGAGACCCGGGGAGCTGTTTTTT. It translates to CASSSYNSNSKRPGELFF.